A selection of T cell receptor beta chains follows, all from one sample in a study of blood T cells in healthy people across ages. TCRdb reprocessed the 5' RACE reads via MiXCR and lists one record per CDR3 protein. The sample carries about a million distinct CDR3 sequences, roughly 51% recorded once. Sequenced sample: blood. These receptors came from a woman aged 60-75 years in good health. Each CDR3 is given with its conserved first and last residue. D genes are given only for firm matches. Clone size appears in some rows only: once, few, many, or a class for an expanded clone.

TRBJ2-4,.,.,TRBV28,CASRDPGKNIQYF,TGTGCCAGCAGGGACCCAGGGAAAAACATTCAGTACTTC
TRBJ1-4,once,.,TRBV9,CASSVAGNEKLFF,TGTGCCAGCAGCGTTGCGGGGAATGAAAAACTGTTTTTT
TRBJ2-7,.,.,TRBV5-5,CASSTGPTDYEQYF,TGTGCCAGCAGCACGGGTCCCACGGACTACGAGCAGTACTTC
TRBJ2-1,once,TRBD2,TRBV20-1,CSARRDYTIWEQFF,TGCAGTGCTCGCCGGGACTACACTATCTGGGAGCAGTTCTTC
TRBJ2-3,few,.,TRBV6-2/TRBV6-3,CASLGGDTDTQYF,TGTGCCAGCTTGGGGGGAGACACAGATACGCAGTATTTT
TRBJ2-4,.,.,TRBV27,CASSSRWLAKNIQYF,TGTGCCAGCAGTTCCCGCTGGCTAGCCAAAAACATTCAGTACTTC
TRBJ2-7,once,.,TRBV7-7,CTSSLGQNYEQYF,TGTACCAGCAGCCTAGGACAGAACTACGAGCAGTACTTC
TRBJ1-5,.,.,TRBV15,CATSRGGRTVDQPQHF,TGTGCCACCAGCAGAGGTGGGAGGACAGTTGATCAGCCCCAGCATTTT
TRBJ1-2,.,.,TRBV30,CAWSVWVNYGYTF,TGTGCCTGGAGTGTATGGGTTAACTATGGCTACACCTTC
TRBJ2-1,few,TRBD1,TRBV7-2,CASSLSGGSTYNEQFF,TGTGCCAGCAGCCTCTCAGGGGGCTCGACCTACAATGAGCAGTTCTTC
TRBJ2-2,.,TRBD1,TRBV30,CAQGTGNTGELFF,TGTGCTCAGGGGACAGGGAACACCGGGGAGCTGTTTTTT
TRBJ2-5,.,.,TRBV30,CAWSAPLETQYF,TGTGCCTGGAGTGCTCCGCTGGAGACCCAGTACTTC
TRBJ1-2,.,.,TRBV10-3,CAISESAGNGYTF,TGTGCCATCAGTGAGTCTGCAGGCAATGGCTACACCTTC
TRBJ1-1,.,TRBD1,TRBV7-9,CASNDGQGGTEAFF,TGTGCCAGCAACGACGGACAGGGGGGCACTGAAGCTTTCTTT
TRBJ2-1,.,.,TRBV19,CASSTLLADEQFF,TGTGCCAGTAGTACCCTCTTAGCTGACGAGCAGTTCTTC
TRBJ2-1,.,TRBD2,TRBV6-5,CASGSVAGVSNEQFF,TGTGCCAGCGGTTCTGTAGCGGGAGTTTCCAATGAGCAGTTCTTC